This TCR beta chain is from a study of cytomegalovirus exposure and HLA in healthy donors. Regarding the study as a whole: Researchers catalogued some 160 TCR beta chains as cytomegalovirus-associated. It was likely that a cluster of highly shared sequence variants was a sequencing artifact. As a later analysis showed, a missense DCLRE1C variant was linked to trimming of TCR beta V- and J-genes. Researchers left out some V segments, among them TRBV6-2 and TRBV6-3, as indistinguishable.

On this clone: The antigen is not known.

This CDR3 has 15 residues. V shed 4 bases, J shed 0 bases, and the junction held 3 bases outside the gene matches. Germline V CDR1 and CDR2: SEHNR, FQNEAQ (reference sequence). The PCR ran on 60 Vbeta and 13 Jbeta primers. Generated by immunoSEQ multiplex PCR, the TCRdb table keeps only in-frame clones and is missing some. The sample comprises under 200,000 clones, roughly 80% of which are singletons, and 2% to 2.5% rests with the top ten. This sequence joins TRBV7-9 and TRBJ1-3, with TRBD1 matching over 7 bases. The receptor was isolated from a man between 50 and 59 years old in good health and CMV-seropositive. Sequenced input: PBMCs. The CDR3 loop reads CASSWTGTSGNTIYF. CDR3 DNA: TGTGCCAGCAGCTGGACAGGTACCTCTGGAAACACCATATATTTT.